The 31 T cell receptor beta chains below all came from one sample that was sequenced in a study of T cells expressing NK-cell markers (dated by TCRdb to the early 2020s). Receptor amplification or capture employed 5' RACE. The sample was run on an Illumina HiSeq 2000. The reads went through TCRdb reprocessing, and each CDR3 protein sequence gets one entry with no DNA. The sample table gives around 380,000 distinct CDR3 sequences. The ten biggest clones cover about 11% of the sample. Sequencing was carried out using blood T cells: a sorted CD56 or NKG2C T cell subset, CD4+ or CD8+ T cells, or bulk PBMC T cells (not recorded which). The receptors here all came from a woman aged 45-59 years in good health. Donor details come from another sample of the same person, matched by shared clones.

CDR3 in amino acids: CASSQASGGEQYF. This chain connects TRBV4-1 to TRBJ2-7; TCRdb returns TRBD1, unconfirmable since there is no DNA. Germline CDR1 MGHRA, CDR2 YSYEKL. CDR3 size: 13 residues.

The rearrangement links TRBV10-3 to TRBJ2-1; lacking DNA, the TRBD2 call made by TCRdb goes unchecked. The CDR3 consists of 14 residues. Germline V lookup: CDR1 ENHRY, CDR2 SYGVKD. CDR3: CASTGEGVINEQFF.

The chain recombines TRBV12-3 or TRBV12-4 with TRBJ1-1; TCRdb reports TRBD1, a call that lacks DNA to check it against. The CDR3 loop spans 15 amino acids. The CDR3 here is CASTPGDRGKAEAFF.

The genes are TRBV3-1 and TRBJ2-6; TCRdb designates TRBD1, a call that cannot be tested without DNA. The CDR3 covers 16 residues. Germline CDR1 is LGHDT and CDR2 is YNNKEL (reference sequence). This CDR3 is CASRPTGGSGANVLTF.

V gene TRBV20-1 combines with J gene TRBJ2-1; TCRdb names TRBD2, which stays unverified in the absence of DNA. Germline V lookup: CDR1 DFQATT, CDR2 SNEGSKA (reference sequence). The length of the CDR3 is 15 residues. The CDR3 loop reads CSALEGGRADNEQFF.

CDR3 sequence reads: CASSPERIRYNEQFF. J is TRBJ2-1 and V is TRBV12-3 or TRBV12-4. This CDR3 spans 15 amino acids.

The chain has TRBV4-1 and TRBJ1-6; lacking DNA, the TRBD1 call made by TCRdb goes unchecked. The CDR3 covers 13 residues. Germline V gene sequence: CDR1 MGHRA, CDR2 YSYEKL. The CDR3: CASCKPGASPLHF.

V and J are TRBV5-1 and TRBJ2-7; TCRdb's assignment of TRBD1 cannot be checked, as there is no DNA. The CDR3 runs to 13 residues. Germline CDR1 reads SGHRS; CDR2 reads YFSETQ. The CDR3 is CASSLETGYEQYF.

The genes are TRBV4-1 and TRBJ1-6. The CDR3 is 16 residues long. Germline V gene lookup returns CDR1 MGHRA and CDR2 YSYEKL. The CDR3 reads CASRPNSGVGILPLHF.

The chain couples TRBV20-1 to TRBJ2-5; TCRdb selects TRBD2, and the lack of DNA leaves this call unchecked. The CDR3 contains 14 residues. The V gene's germline CDR1 is DFQATT and CDR2 SNEGSKA (reference sequence). CDR3 amino acids: CSAREVAGRETQYF.

The chain has TRBV7-2 and TRBJ2-1; TCRdb's D call, TRBD2, is unchecked because there is no DNA. CDR1 and CDR2 (germline): SGHTA, FQGNSA. CDR3 length equals 14 residues. CDR3 residues: CASSLVLAGGPEFF. Based on the CDR3 plus reference TRBV7-2 and TRBJ2-1, the full variable domain is GAGVSQSPSNKVTEKGKDVELRCDPISGHTALYWYRQSLGQGLEFLIYFQGNSAPDKSGLPSDRFSAERTGGSVSTLTIQRTQQEDSAVYLCASSLVLAGGPEFFGPGTRLTVL.

The chain recombines TRBV7-6 with TRBJ1-1; TCRdb indicates TRBD1, and absent DNA this call remains unverified. The germline gives CDR1 SGHVS, CDR2 FNYEAQ. The CDR3 contains 14 residues. The CDR3 loop reads CASSGAGRNTEAFF.

The chain combines TRBV15 with TRBJ2-5; TCRdb names TRBD2, which stays unverified in the absence of DNA. The CDR3 is 15 amino acids. Germline V gene data show CDR1 as LNHNV and CDR2 as YYDKDF (reference sequence). The CDR3 reads CATSRDPGLAETQYF.

This chain links TRBV5-1 with TRBJ2-2. The germline V gene has CDR1 SGHRS and CDR2 YFSETQ. The CDR3 has 13 amino acids. The CDR3 protein is CASSSSHTGELFF.

V and J are TRBV4-1 and TRBJ2-7; TCRdb designates TRBD2, a call that cannot be tested without DNA. This CDR3 is 16 amino acids long. In germline, CDR1 is MGHRA, CDR2 YSYEKL. CDR3 protein: CASSQTGPTSSYEQYF.

The V call is TRBV20-1, the J call TRBJ2-1; the TRBD2 assignment by TCRdb is unverifiable without DNA. The germline gives CDR1 DFQATT, CDR2 SNEGSKA (reference sequence). CDR3 length equals 15 residues. CDR3 region: CSALTSGPIGNEQFF.

This chain joins TRBV6-6 and TRBJ2-7; TCRdb reports TRBD2, a call that lacks DNA to check it against. Germline CDR1 is MNHNY and CDR2 is SVGAGI (reference sequence). The CDR3 runs 13 residues. The chain's CDR3 is CATIRTIPYEQYF.

V is TRBV14 and J is TRBJ2-5; TCRdb's D gene call, TRBD1, goes unchecked for lack of DNA. This CDR3 is built from 14 residues. Germline lookup yields CDR1 SGHDN and CDR2 FVKESK. The CDR3 loop reads CASSRGWPEETQYF.

V and J are TRBV5-1 and TRBJ2-1; TCRdb picks TRBD1, but there is no DNA to check that call. The germline V gene encodes CDR1 SGHRS and CDR2 YFSETQ. The CDR3 contains 15 residues. The CDR3 here is CASSLESATYNEQFF.

The rearrangement joins TRBV12-3 or TRBV12-4 to TRBJ2-3. The CDR3 is made up of 12 amino acids. CDR3 sequence reads: CASGLSTDTQYF.

The chain links TRBV12-3 or TRBV12-4 to TRBJ2-2; TCRdb reports TRBD1, a call that lacks DNA to check it against. The CDR3 runs to 15 residues. The CDR3 sequence is CASSPRDGHTGELFF.

CDR3 region: CASGFPGELFF. The chain recombines TRBV12-5 with TRBJ2-2. CDR3 length: 11 residues. Germline values: CDR1 LGHNT, CDR2 FRNRAP.

This chain uses TRBV9 with TRBJ2-5; without DNA, the TCRdb call of TRBD2 cannot be checked. Germline CDR1 SGDLS, CDR2 YYNGEE. This CDR3 spans 15 amino acids. This CDR3 is CASSGIAGRQETQYF.

The genes are TRBV5-1 and TRBJ2-2; with no DNA, the TCRdb D assignment of TRBD2 cannot be verified. The CDR3 is made up of 16 amino acids. Germline V lookup: CDR1 SGHRS, CDR2 YFSETQ. The CDR3 spells CASSLDWREYTGELFF.

The chain uses TRBV5-1 and TRBJ2-1; with no DNA, the TCRdb D assignment of TRBD1 cannot be verified. The length of the CDR3 is 16 residues. Germline CDR1 reads SGHRS; CDR2 reads YFSETQ. The CDR3: CASSLLGGRTLNEQFF. Variable domain in full (rest from reference TRBV5-1 and TRBJ2-1): KAGVTQTPRYLIKTRGQQVTLSCSPISGHRSVSWYQQTPGQGLQFLFEYFSETQRNKGNFPGRFSGRQFSNSRSEMNVSTLELGDSALYLCASSLLGGRTLNEQFFGPGTRLTVL.

V and J are TRBV24-1 and TRBJ2-2; TCRdb gives TRBD1 as the D gene, but with no DNA this cannot be confirmed. CDR3 size: 14 residues. CDR1 is KGHDR, CDR2 SFDVKD, per germline. The CDR3 spells CATSDLRGPGELFF.

The CDR3 region is CASSQAATGYYEQYF. The rearrangement uses TRBV3-1 and TRBJ2-7; TCRdb gives TRBD1 as the D gene, but with no DNA this cannot be confirmed. The germline V gene has CDR1 LGHDT and CDR2 YNNKEL (reference sequence). This CDR3 region has 15 residues.

This rearrangement joins TRBV5-6 to TRBJ1-2. From germline, CDR1 is SGHDT and CDR2 YYEEEE. The CDR3 contains 14 residues. CDR3 residues: CASSLGASGYGYTF.

CDR3 protein: CASSNQGHTEAFF. The chain joins TRBV9 to TRBJ1-1; there is no DNA to check the TCRdb D call of TRBD1. CDR1 and CDR2 from the germline V gene are SGDLS and YYNGEE. This CDR3 has 13 amino acids.

V is TRBV6-5 and J is TRBJ2-7; TCRdb's assignment of TRBD2 cannot be checked, as there is no DNA. Looked up from germline, CDR1 is MNHEY and CDR2 is SVGAGI. This CDR3 contains 14 residues. CDR3 residues: CASRAASSSGEQYF.

The J gene is TRBJ2-3, the V gene TRBV7-9; TCRdb gives TRBD1 as the D gene, but with no DNA this cannot be confirmed. Germline CDR1 reads SEHNR; CDR2 reads FQNEAQ (reference sequence). This CDR3 contains 16 residues. The CDR3 region is CASSPPWRTSTDTQYF.